These 12 T cell receptor beta chains originate from one sample sequenced in a study of shared clonotypes between healthy human individuals. Clones were sequenced by immunoSEQ multiplex PCR, and TCRdb holds only the in-frame ones, with some missing. The sample yields under 200,000 clones, approximately 95% seen once. Material: naive CD4+ T cells sorted from blood. The subset is: CD45RA+ positively selected. Receptors were obtained from a woman aged 30 to 39 in good health.

V usage is TRBV5-5 and J usage is TRBJ1-2, with 9 bases matching TRBD1. Trimming at V came to 4 bases and at J to 5 bases, leaving 6 bases not matched to a gene. The germline V gene encodes CDR1 SGHKS and CDR2 YYEKEE (reference sequence). This CDR3 is built from 14 residues. The CDR3 nucleotides read TGTGCCAGCAGCCCCCTAGGACAGGGGTATGGCTACACCTTC. The encoded protein is CASSPLGQGYGYTF.

This clone was observed once. Other DNA sequences in the same sample also yield this CDR3. The CDR3 bases are TGCGCCAGCAGCTTGGGCTTGGCGGGAGATACGCAGTATTTT. It encodes CASSLGLAGDTQYF. The V call is TRBV5-1, the J call TRBJ2-3; D is perhaps TRBD2 (5 bases). Between the trimmed V and J ends, which lost 0 bases and 5 bases, there was a span of 10 bases. The germline V gene encodes CDR1 SGHRS and CDR2 YFSETQ. This CDR3 spans 14 amino acids.

The chain couples TRBV5-1 to TRBJ1-5, with D unresolved. The V end lost 0 bases, the J end lost 7 bases, and 11 bases lay between the germline ends. The CDR3 consists of 14 residues. Germline V lookup: CDR1 SGHRS, CDR2 YFSETQ. Written as DNA, the CDR3 is TGCGCCAGCAGCTTGGAGGGTATCGGACAGCCCCAGCATTTT. Translation gives CASSLEGIGQPQHF.

This clone appeared a single time. CDR3 region: CASSYSVGIETQYF. The CDR3 DNA is TGTGCCAGCAGTTACTCGGTGGGGATTGAGACCCAGTACTTC. The chain has TRBV6-5 and TRBJ2-5; D ambiguous. The germline V and J ends were trimmed by 0 bases and 5 bases, with 10 bases remaining between them. This CDR3 has 14 amino acids. From germline, CDR1 is MNHEY and CDR2 SVGAGI.

The chain links TRBV28 to TRBJ1-5; 10 bases map to TRBD1. Trimming at V came to 7 bases and at J to 5 bases, leaving 5 bases not matched to a gene. CDR3 length equals 14 residues. Germline V gene data show CDR1 as MDHEN and CDR2 as SYDVKM. CDR3 DNA sequence: TGTGCCAGCATTACCGGGACAGGGGATCAGCCCCAGCATTTT. This sequence encodes CASITGTGDQPQHF.

The CDR3 sequence is CASSAHRVGNTEAFF. CDR3 sequence (DNA): TGTGCCAGCAGCGCTCACAGGGTAGGGAACACTGAAGCTTTCTTT. This chain joins TRBV5-4 and TRBJ1-1, with a possible D match to TRBD1 (6 bases). Trimming cost V 4 bases and J 1 base, with 14 bases left between them. CDR3 length equals 15 residues. Germline assignment: CDR1 SGHNT and CDR2 YYREEE (reference sequence).

This chain joins TRBV6-6 and TRBJ1-3, with 11 bases fitting TRBD1. This CDR3 is 16 amino acids long. Trimming took 5 bases from V and 2 from J; bases not matched to a gene: 5. Germline CDR1 is MNHNY and CDR2 is SVGAGI (reference sequence). CDR3 loop: CASSTGQGATGNTIYF. CDR3 in DNA: TGTGCCAGCAGTACCGGACAGGGGGCCACTGGAAACACCATATATTTT.

The rearrangement joins TRBV5-1 to TRBJ1-5; maybe TRBD1 (6 bases). The CDR3 consists of 14 residues. The V end lost 0 bases, the J end lost 3 bases, and 7 bases lay between the germline ends. CDR1 and CDR2 (germline): SGHRS, YFSETQ. CDR3 sequence (DNA): TGCGCCAGCAGCTTGGGGGACAACAATCAGCCCCAGCATTTT. This sequence encodes CASSLGDNNQPQHF.

The CDR3 DNA reads as TGTGCCAGCAGCTTCCCTATGAACGAGCAGTACTTC. Translating it yields CASSFPMNEQYF. The chain is built from TRBV5-4 and TRBJ2-7; D call uncertain. CDR1 SGHNT and CDR2 YYREEE come from the germline V gene (reference sequence). The length of the CDR3 is 12 residues. V was shortened by 2 bases and J by 5 bases, with 8 bases between the two germline ends.

This clone appeared once. The chain has TRBV6-5 and TRBJ2-3; D not certain. The CDR3 runs 12 residues. V was pared by 10 bases and J by 4 bases, with 12 bases between. Germline assignment: CDR1 MNHEY and CDR2 SVGAGI. The DNA of the CDR3 is TGTGCCACTCCTTCGGCGGCAGATACGCAGTATTTT. Translated: CATPSAADTQYF.

The chain employs TRBV28 and TRBJ2-7; D remains ambiguous. The V end was cut by 8 bases, the J end by 0 bases, with 17 bases between. Germline V gives CDR1 MDHEN, CDR2 SYDVKM. This CDR3 comprises 15 residues. The CDR3 region is CASRPQMPSSYEQYF. CDR3 nucleotides: TGTGCCAGCCGCCCCCAAATGCCCAGCTCCTACGAGCAGTACTTC.

The rearrangement uses TRBV5-4 and TRBJ2-5; a possible D gene is TRBD2 (5 bases). The J call may be wrong; the DNA end is better matched by TRBJ2-7. This CDR3 contains 14 residues. Germline V lookup: CDR1 SGHNT, CDR2 YYREEE (reference sequence). CDR3 DNA sequence: TGTGCCAGCAGCTTGGCCCGGGGTCGATACGAGCAGTACTTC. Residues: CASSLARGRYEQYF.